Detailed here is one TCR beta chain. Its antigen is unidentified. The sample contains more than one DNA sequence encoding this CDR3. These data are taken from a study of CD8+ T cells in alopecia areata. Overall study results and limits: Tofacitinib significantly lowered scalp clonality and expanded CD8+ clones among the top 100.

V lost 0 bases to trimming and J lost 3 bases, with 9 bases between them. Germline CDR1 reads GTSNPN; CDR2 reads SVGIG (reference sequence). The CDR3 extends over 13 amino acids. Treatment here: oral pan-JAK inhibitor, 5-10 mg twice daily. Cell sorting on a FACSAria was used to separate CD4+ and CD8+ T cells from the PBMCs. Investigators isolated RNA and reverse transcribed it into cDNA to act as the sequencing template. Data came from immunoSEQ multiplex PCR; TCRdb stores just in-frame clones and leaves some out. The repertoire holds about 300,000 clones, with roughly 60% as singletons. The source is a human donor with alopecia areata. Here the sequenced sample was CD4+ T cells sorted from blood, taken at week 24, from a patient treated with tofacitinib. The V gene is TRBV30, the J gene TRBJ2-7, with unresolved D. CDR3: CAWSVSSDYEQYF. CDR3 coding DNA: TGTGCCTGGAGTGTATCGAGCGACTACGAGCAGTACTTC.